This T cell receptor beta chain was documented in a study of blood T cells in healthy people across ages. This clonotype was recorded a few times. A second PCR of about 6 to 12 cycles used a sample-barcoded 5' primer and a J-beta primer mix. TCRdb re-called the 5' RACE reads with MiXCR, one entry per CDR3 protein. The sample has about a million distinct CDR3 sequences, roughly 48% seen once; the top ten hold roughly 12%. The germline V gene encodes CDR1 SGHDN and CDR2 FVKESK. The CDR3 contains 11 residues. V gave up 0 bases and J gave up 13 bases, with 7 bases separating them. Specimen: blood. J is TRBJ2-4 and V is TRBV14, with D uncertain. The TCR originated in a man younger than 45 in good health. The CDR3 is CASSQEQSQYF. CDR3 in DNA: TGTGCCAGCAGCCAAGAACAGTCGCAGTACTTC.